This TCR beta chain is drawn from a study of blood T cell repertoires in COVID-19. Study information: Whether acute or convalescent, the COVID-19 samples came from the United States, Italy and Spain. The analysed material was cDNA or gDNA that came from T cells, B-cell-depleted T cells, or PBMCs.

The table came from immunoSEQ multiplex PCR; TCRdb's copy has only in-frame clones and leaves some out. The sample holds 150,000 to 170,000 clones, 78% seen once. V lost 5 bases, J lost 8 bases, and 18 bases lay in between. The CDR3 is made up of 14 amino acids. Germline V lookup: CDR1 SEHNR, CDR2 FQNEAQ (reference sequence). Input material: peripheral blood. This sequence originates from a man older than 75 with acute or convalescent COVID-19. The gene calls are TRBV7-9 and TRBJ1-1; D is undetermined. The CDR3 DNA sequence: TGTGCCAGCAGCCTCGGCTTTACGGGAAGGGAAGCTTTCTTT. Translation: CASSLGFTGREAFF.